This is a list of T cell receptor beta chains from one sample in a study of shared clonotypes between healthy human individuals. Data came from immunoSEQ multiplex PCR; TCRdb stores just in-frame clones and leaves some out. Here the sample spans more than 2,000,000 clones, more than 90% being singletons. The sequencing input was naive CD4+ T cells sorted from blood. The receptor source for this set is a man between 18 and 29 years old in good health. Both conserved end residues are part of each CDR3. D genes are given only for firm matches. The size field is filled for only some rows; it gives once, few, many or a size class.

TRBJ2-5 TRBV6-1 12 . . TGTGCCAGCAGTGAACGGAGACAGACCCAGTACTTC CASSERRQTQYF
TRBJ1-1 TRBV5-1 13 . . TGCGCCAGCAGCTTGGCCACCAACACTGAAGCTTTCTTT CASSLATNTEAFF
TRBJ2-3 TRBV11-2 15 . TRBD2 TGTGCCAGCAGCTTAGAAGCGGGGCGGGTAGATACGCAGTATTTT CASSLEAGRVDTQYF
TRBJ1-3 TRBV4-1 15 . . TGCGCCAGCAGCCAAACCGGGGGGATAGGAAACACCATATATTTT CASSQTGGIGNTIYF
TRBJ2-7 TRBV18 14 . . TGTGCCAGCTCACCGGTGGGCAGGGCGTACGAGCAGTACTTC CASSPVGRAYEQYF
TRBJ2-1 TRBV7-9 17 . TRBD2 TGTGCCAGCAGCTTACGCGGGGGGGGAAGCTCCTACAATGAGCAGTTCTTC CASSLRGGGSSYNEQFF
TRBJ2-7 TRBV7-6 15 . . TGTGCCAGCAGCCCCCGGGACCCCCCCTTCTACGAGCAGTACTTC CASSPRDPPFYEQYF
TRBJ2-7 TRBV5-4 16 . . TGTGCCAGCAGTTGGATGGGGGAATCCGGGTCCTACGAGCAGTACTTC CASSWMGESGSYEQYF
TRBJ2-7 TRBV23-1 15 . TRBD1 TGCGCCAGCAAAACGGACAGGGCCTACTCCTACGAGCAGTACTTC CASKTDRAYSYEQYF
TRBJ1-3 TRBV10-3 16 . . TGTGCCATCAGCGGTACGGGACGGCTTACTGGAAACACCATATATTTT CAISGTGRLTGNTIYF
TRBJ2-2 TRBV11-2 13 . . TGTGCCAGCAGCTTCGACGGGACCGGGGAGCTGTTTTTT CASSFDGTGELFF
TRBJ2-2 TRBV15 11 . . TGTGCCACCAGCAGAGACAAGGAGCTGTTTTTT CATSRDKELFF
TRBJ1-4 TRBV5-1 16 . . TGCGCCAGCAGCTTGAATTACAGGGCCGGGGGTGAAAAACTGTTTTTT CASSLNYRAGGEKLFF
TRBJ2-1 TRBV10-3 17 . TRBD2 TGTGCCATCAGTGAGACCCCCAGCGGGGCCGCCCCCCATGAGCAGTTCTTC CAISETPSGAAPHEQFF
TRBJ2-7 TRBV28 12 once . TGTGCCAGCAGTTTCACGGCCTACGAGCAGTACTTC CASSFTAYEQYF
TRBJ2-2 TRBV13 14 . . TGTGCCAGCCGCGGGACTTCGAACACCGGGGAGCTGTTTTTT CASRGTSNTGELFF
TRBJ2-3 TRBV2 13 . . TGTGCCAGCCAGTGGTCTAGCACAGATACGCAGTATTTT CASQWSSTDTQYF
TRBJ1-6 TRBV5-4 13 . . TGTGCCAGCAGCTTGGACGGTGGGTCACCCCTCCACTTT CASSLDGGSPLHF
TRBJ1-1 TRBV10-2 12 . . TGCGCCAGCAGAAAGTCCGGGACTGAAGCTTTCTTT CASRKSGTEAFF
TRBJ2-7 TRBV4-1 16 once TRBD2 TGCGCCAGCAGCCAAGAATACAGCGGGGTGGGCTACGAGCAGTACTTC CASSQEYSGVGYEQYF
TRBJ1-1 TRBV7-3 13 . TRBD1 TGTGCCAGCAGCATCGACAGGGGCGGTGAAGCTTTCTTT CASSIDRGGEAFF
TRBJ1-6 TRBV6-6 15 . . TGTGCCAGCAGTTACCTTTATTTGGCCCATTCACCCCTCCACTTT CASSYLYLAHSPLHF
TRBJ2-3 TRBV6-1 15 . . TGTGCCAGCAGTGAACATAGGGGCATAGGGGATACGCAGTATTTT CASSEHRGIGDTQYF
TRBJ2-3 TRBV5-1 16 . . TGCGCCAGCAGCTTGGGGTTTGGTAGCGCCACAGATACGCAGTATTTT CASSLGFGSATDTQYF
TRBJ1-1 TRBV19 14 . . TGTGCCAGTAGTATGGGCAGGGAGGCAGCCGAAGCTTTCTTT CASSMGREAAEAFF
TRBJ2-2 TRBV28 12 . . TGTGCCAGCAGGGATAACACCGGGGAGCTGTTTTTT CASRDNTGELFF
TRBJ1-3 TRBV6-5 15 . . TGTGCCAGCAGTTACGCGACACACTCTGGAAACACCATATATTTT CASSYATHSGNTIYF
TRBJ2-7 TRBV27 16 . . TGTGCCAGCAGTTCACGAGAACAGGGTATAGGCTACGAGCAGTACTTC CASSSREQGIGYEQYF
TRBJ2-7 TRBV5-1 16 . TRBD2 TGCGCCAGCAGCTTGGAAGGACTAGCGGGGGTTTACGAGCAGTACTTC CASSLEGLAGVYEQYF
TRBJ2-7 TRBV10-3 14 . . TGTGCCATCGGGCGGGGACAGATCTCCTACGAGCAGTACTTC CAIGRGQISYEQYF
TRBJ2-1 TRBV11-3 16 once TRBD2 TGTGCCAGCAGCTTACAGGGCGGGACTACTGACAATGAGCAGTTCTTC CASSLQGGTTDNEQFF
TRBJ1-4 TRBV6-5 15 . . TGTGCCAGCATGCAGGGAGGCGGCACTAATGAAAAACTGTTTTTT CASMQGGGTNEKLFF
TRBJ1-3 TRBV30 13 . . TGTGCCTGGAGTGGGGTCTCTGGAAACACCATATATTTT CAWSGVSGNTIYF
TRBJ1-2 TRBV10-3 15 once . TGTGCCATCAGTGAAGACCGGGGGCTTAACTATGGCTACACCTTC CAISEDRGLNYGYTF
TRBJ2-5 TRBV29-1 14 . TRBD2 TGCAGCGTTATATGGGAGGGCCGATTGCAGACCCAGTACTTC CSVIWEGRLQTQYF
TRBJ1-2 TRBV4-1 15 . TRBD1 TGCGCCAGCAGCCAAAGTGGACAGGGGATCTATGGCTACACCTTC CASSQSGQGIYGYTF
TRBJ2-1 TRBV4-1 20 . TRBD2 TGCGCCAGCAGCCAACCCCCTATGACTAGCGGGAGGGCCTTACACAATGAGCAGTTCTTC CASSQPPMTSGRALHNEQFF
TRBJ2-7 TRBV10-3 10 . . TGTGCCGTCTACGGGGACGAGCAGTACTTC CAVYGDEQYF
TRBJ2-2 TRBV9 14 . . TGTGCCAGCAGCGTAGGTCCCAAAGGCGGGGAGCTGTTTTTT CASSVGPKGGELFF
TRBJ2-1 TRBV4-2 20 once TRBD2 TGTGCCAGCAGCCAAGATCCGTCCATTAGGGGACTAGCGGGTAACAATGAGCAGTTCTTC CASSQDPSIRGLAGNNEQFF
TRBJ1-4 TRBV11-2 15 . TRBD1 TGTGCCAGCAGCGTCGCCGGGACAGGGAACGAAAAACTGTTTTTT CASSVAGTGNEKLFF
TRBJ2-3 TRBV2 10 . . TGTGCCAGTTCAGGTTATACGCAGTATTTT CASSGYTQYF
TRBJ1-2 TRBV6-1 11 . . TGTGCCAGCAATGCGATCGGAGGCTACACCTTC CASNAIGGYTF
TRBJ2-7 TRBV7-8 15 . TRBD1 TGTGCCAGCAGCTTAGCTGGGACAGACCCCTACGAGCAGTACTTC CASSLAGTDPYEQYF
TRBJ2-1 TRBV10-3 16 . . TGTGCCATCAGTGAGATAGGGCAGAGCTCCTACAATGAGCAGTTCTTC CAISEIGQSSYNEQFF
TRBJ1-1 TRBV5-1 13 once TRBD1 TGCGCCAGCAGCTTAGCAGGGGGATTTGAAGCTTTCTTT CASSLAGGFEAFF
TRBJ1-2 TRBV18 14 . . TGTGCCAGTTCACCTAAAGGGGCCCACTATGGCTACACCTTC CASSPKGAHYGYTF
TRBJ2-2 TRBV2 15 . TRBD2 TGTGCCAGCAGTGAACGGGGGGGCAACACCGGGGAGCTGTTTTTT CASSERGGNTGELFF
TRBJ1-4 TRBV5-1 15 . . TGCGCCAGCAGCGACGCGGGCGGGGTTTGGGAAAAACTGTTTTTT CASSDAGGVWEKLFF